This TCR beta chain is from a study of technical replicates of blood from a few donors. Sequencing used immunoSEQ multiplex PCR; TCRdb keeps in-frame clones, though not all of them. The sample lists 50,000 to 65,000 clones; 80% to 95% were seen once. Germline trimming cut 7 bases from V and 11 bases from J; bases unmatched to any gene: 14. The CDR3 spans 16 residues. Germline loops: CDR1 MNHEY, CDR2 SMNVEV (reference sequence). Sequenced input: PBMCs. This TCR came from a human donor in good health. Some clones in this sample may be carry-over from other donors' samples. This sequence joins TRBV27 and TRBJ2-1, with 13 positions matching TRBD2. This CDR3 reads CASTPFPGLAGPQQFF. As DNA, the CDR3 is TGTGCCAGCACCCCCTTCCCGGGACTAGCGGGACCCCAGCAGTTCTTC.